Listed here are 27 T cell receptor beta chains from one sample, sequenced in a study of T cells after yellow fever vaccination. TCRdb recomputed calls from the 5' RACE reads with MiXCR, one row per CDR3 protein. The sample contains some 560,000 distinct CDR3 sequences, around 17% of which appear only once. Sequences were derived from PBMCs, sampled less than 6 days after the first yellow fever vaccination. The receptors derive from a man aged 18 to 30 who received the YFV17D yellow fever vaccine.

The chain recombines TRBV3-1 with TRBJ2-5, with 8 bases matching TRBD2. Germline values: CDR1 LGHDT, CDR2 YNNKEL (reference sequence). Trimming at V came to 4 bases and at J to 4 bases, leaving 5 bases not matched to a gene. CDR3 length: 14 amino acids. The DNA of the CDR3 is TGTGCCAGCAGCCTTAGCGGGACACGAGAGACCCAGTACTTC. Translated: CASSLSGTRETQYF.

This clonotype has only a few counts. The chain links TRBV7-8 to TRBJ1-1; no definite D call. The CDR3 totals 15 residues. Germline CDR1 and CDR2: SGHVS and FQNEAQ. Deletions cut 2 bases from V and 6 bases from J, with 16 bases between. This CDR3 is CASSLLVIGLPEAFF. The CDR3 nucleotides read TGTGCCAGCAGCTTATTGGTGATAGGTCTCCCTGAAGCTTTCTTT. The variable domain in full, completed from reference TRBV7-8 and TRBJ1-1, reads GAGVSQSPRYKVAKRGQDVALRCDPISGHVSLFWYQQALGQGPEFLTYFQNEAQLDKSGLPSDRFFAERPEGSVSTLKIQRTQQEDSAVYLCASSLLVIGLPEAFFGQGTRLTVV.

The sample holds a few counts of this clonotype. The chain carries TRBV27 and TRBJ1-2; D gene ambiguous. In germline, CDR1 is MNHEY, CDR2 SMNVEV (reference sequence). The CDR3 extends over 13 amino acids. V was clipped by 2 bases and J by 4 bases, with 8 bases between them. CDR3 DNA: TGTGCCAGCAGTTTACGTGCAGGCTATGGCTACACCTTC. Translated: CASSLRAGYGYTF.

This clonotype was picked up a small number of times. The chain couples TRBV7-3 to TRBJ2-1, with D unresolved. Germline CDR1 and CDR2: SGHTA and FQGTGA. V lost 1 base to trimming and J lost 5 bases, with 6 bases between them. The CDR3 is made up of 13 amino acids. CDR3 in DNA: TGTGCCAGCAGCTTAATGGTTCACAATGAGCAGTTCTTC. It translates to CASSLMVHNEQFF.

The chain joins TRBV7-9 to TRBJ2-5; D is perhaps TRBD1 (6 bases). CDR3 size: 15 residues. The V gene's germline CDR1 is SEHNR and CDR2 FQNEAQ (reference sequence). Trimming took 2 bases from V and 5 from J, leaving 15 bases between them. In DNA, the CDR3 is TGTGCCAGCAGCTTAAACCAGGGGAGTATGGAGACCCAGTACTTC. Translated, it gives CASSLNQGSMETQYF.

This chain joins TRBV6-1 and TRBJ1-5; D is possibly TRBD1 (5 bases). V shed 11 bases and J shed 3 bases, with 20 bases lying between them. CDR1 and CDR2 from the germline V gene are MNHNS and SASEGT. CDR3 length: 15 amino acids. DNA of the CDR3: TGTGCCTCGACACAAAACAGGCAGAACAATCAGCCCCAGCATTTT. This codes for CASTQNRQNNQPQHF.

This clonotype showed up just a few times. The chain recombines TRBV7-2 with TRBJ2-1; D is possibly TRBD2 (6 bases). CDR1 is SGHTA, CDR2 FQGNSA, per germline. The length of the CDR3 is 14 residues. Trimming removed 3 bases from V and 3 bases from J, with 9 bases in between. CDR3 loop: CASSFGTGYNEQFF. As DNA, the CDR3 is TGTGCCAGCAGCTTCGGGACTGGCTACAATGAGCAGTTCTTC.

V is TRBV7-9 and J is TRBJ1-2, with unresolved D. The CDR3 length is 13 residues. Germline CDR1 is SEHNR and CDR2 is FQNEAQ (reference sequence). Trimming pared 5 bases from V and 6 bases from J, leaving 13 bases between. The DNA of the CDR3 is TGTGCCAGCAGCCCTCATATACTAGATGGCTACACCTTC. Residues: CASSPHILDGYTF. The whole variable domain, filled in from reference TRBV7-9 and TRBJ1-2, reads DTGVSQNPRHKITKRGQNVTFRCDPISEHNRLYWYRQTLGQGPEFLTYFQNEAQLEKSRLLSDRFSAERPKGSFSTLEIQRTEQGDSAMYLCASSPHILDGYTFGSGTRLTVV.

The V call is TRBV3-1, the J call TRBJ2-2; 7 bases map to TRBD1. With 4 bases clipped from V and 4 bases from J, the junction kept 6 bases outside the gene matches. This CDR3 is 15 amino acids long. The germline gives CDR1 LGHDT, CDR2 YNNKEL (reference sequence). In nucleotides, the CDR3 is TGTGCCAGCAGCCTCAGGGGGAAAGGCACCGGGGAGCTGTTTTTT. This codes for CASSLRGKGTGELFF.

This rearrangement joins TRBV4-3 to TRBJ2-6; TRBD1 is a possible D gene (5 bases). From germline, CDR1 is LGHNA and CDR2 YSLEER. V lost 4 bases to trimming and J lost 0 bases, with 7 bases between them. This CDR3 region has 15 residues. The DNA of the CDR3 is TGCGCCAGCAGCCTCAGGGTCTCTGGGGCCAACGTCCTGACTTTC. Residues: CASSLRVSGANVLTF.

There are a few counts of this clonotype. The genes are TRBV20-1 and TRBJ2-3; D not resolved. The CDR3 consists of 12 residues. The germline gives CDR1 DFQATT, CDR2 SNEGSKA (reference sequence). Here the CDR3 DNA reads TGCAGCAAGGGTATGGGCACAGATACGCAGTATTTT. This gives the protein CSKGMGTDTQYF.

V is TRBV6-1 and J is TRBJ1-2, with 9 bases aligning to TRBD1. J gave up 0 bases and V 6 bases, and 8 bases lay outside the gene matches. Germline loops: CDR1 MNHNS, CDR2 SASEGT. The CDR3 has 16 residues. As DNA, the CDR3 is TGTGCCAGCAGCCGGGACAGGGCCCGATCTAACTATGGCTACACCTTC. Amino acids: CASSRDRARSNYGYTF.

The sample holds a few counts of this clonotype. V is TRBV9 and J is TRBJ2-1; tentatively, D is TRBD2 (5 bases). This CDR3 has 13 amino acids. Germline CDR1 reads SGDLS; CDR2 reads YYNGEE. Trimming pared 4 bases from V and 13 bases from J, leaving 18 bases between. The CDR3 protein is CASSSSELSGQFF. The CDR3 DNA is TGTGCCAGCAGCTCTTCCGAGCTGAGCGGTCAGTTCTTC.

The chain links TRBV5-4 to TRBJ1-2; TRBD1 agrees at 7 bases. V shed 4 bases, J shed 4 bases, and the junction held 7 bases outside the gene matches. Germline V gene data show CDR1 as SGHNT and CDR2 as YYREEE (reference sequence). This CDR3 contains 14 residues. This CDR3 is CASSIYRGTYGYTF. In DNA, the CDR3 is TGTGCCAGCAGCATATACAGGGGCACCTATGGCTACACCTTC.

The sample holds a few counts of this clonotype. The chain employs TRBV18 and TRBJ2-7, with D perhaps matching TRBD1 or TRBD2 (5 bases each). The V end lost 3 bases, the J end lost 4 bases, and 16 bases lay between the germline ends. This CDR3 comprises 15 residues. The germline V gene encodes CDR1 KGHSH and CDR2 LQKENI. CDR3 sequence reads: CASSPPEGQGYEQYV. The CDR3 bases are TGTGCCAGCTCACCCCCCGAGGGGCAGGGTTACGAGCAGTACGTC.

This chain links TRBV12-3 or TRBV12-4 with TRBJ2-1, with D possibly being TRBD1 (6 bases). CDR3 size: 14 residues. V was pared by 5 bases and J by 6 bases, with 14 bases between. The DNA for the CDR3 is TGTGCCAGCAGTCGCAATTGGGGGCCCAATGAGCAGTTCTTC. Its translation is CASSRNWGPNEQFF.

The chain has TRBV11-1 and TRBJ1-2, with 8 nucleotides matching TRBD1. The CDR3 is made up of 14 amino acids. The germline gives CDR1 SGHAT, CDR2 FQDESV (reference sequence). With 2 bases clipped from V and 5 bases from J, the junction kept 4 bases outside the gene matches. The CDR3 DNA reads as TGTGCCAGCAGCTTAACGCAGGGGGCATATGGCTACACCTTC. Encoded protein: CASSLTQGAYGYTF.

In this sample, this clonotype turned up a few times. The chain uses TRBV6-5 and TRBJ2-2; D possibly corresponds to TRBD2 (6 bases). V dropped 6 bases and J dropped 7 bases, with 12 bases sitting between them. The germline CDR1 and CDR2 sequences are MNHEY and SVGAGI. The CDR3 is 13 amino acids. The CDR3, as DNA: TGTGCCAGCAGCCCGGGGGTTATCGGGGAGCTGTTTTTT. It is translated as CASSPGVIGELFF.

The gene calls are TRBV5-1 and TRBJ2-7; 9 bases line up with TRBD1. From germline, CDR1 is SGHRS and CDR2 YFSETQ. J lost 6 bases, V lost 4 bases, and 8 bases had no gene match. The CDR3 is 14 residues long. The CDR3 DNA follows: TGCGCCAGCAGCCAGGGACAGGGAAGAACCGAGCAGTACTTC. Its translation is CASSQGQGRTEQYF. The full variable domain, completed using reference TRBV5-1 and TRBJ2-7, is KAGVTQTPRYLIKTRGQQVTLSCSPISGHRSVSWYQQTPGQGLQFLFEYFSETQRNKGNFPGRFSGRQFSNSRSEMNVSTLELGDSALYLCASSQGQGRTEQYFGPGTRLTVT.

This clonotype was counted between two and nine times. The gene calls are TRBV5-6 and TRBJ2-2, with 8 positions matching TRBD1. Per the germline V gene, CDR1 is SGHDT and CDR2 is YYEEEE. The CDR3 is 16 amino acids. V gave up 4 bases and J gave up 4 bases; unmatched junction bases: 9. The DNA of the CDR3 is TGTGCCAGCAGCATCAGGGGGCGGGGAGCCACCGGGGAGCTGTTTTTT. Its translation: CASSIRGRGATGELFF.

This clonotype was counted a few times. The chain carries TRBV5-1 and TRBJ2-2; D call uncertain. Germline V gene sequence: CDR1 SGHRS, CDR2 YFSETQ. The CDR3 totals 16 residues. V lost 0 bases and J 3 bases, leaving 12 bases between the germline ends. CDR3 nucleotide sequence: TGCGCCAGCAGCTTGGTTCCGGGTGCGTACACCGGGGAGCTGTTTTTT. Protein product: CASSLVPGAYTGELFF.

The V and J genes are TRBV7-2 and TRBJ2-1, with a weak D call TRBD2 (5 bases). The CDR3 spans 14 residues. Germline CDR1 and CDR2: SGHTA and FQGNSA. V lost 1 base, J lost 10 bases, and 14 bases lay in between. The CDR3 region has the DNA TGTGCCAGCAGCTTAGAAGGACTCCTCGCCGAGCAGTTCTTC. It is translated as CASSLEGLLAEQFF.

The V and J genes are TRBV7-9 and TRBJ1-4; tentative D call: TRBD1 (5 bases). The germline gives CDR1 SEHNR, CDR2 FQNEAQ (reference sequence). CDR3 length: 17 residues. Trimming shortened V by 5 bases and J by 4 bases, and 20 bases separated the two germline ends. This chain's CDR3 is CASSLGQGNRGNEKLFF. The DNA of the CDR3 is TGTGCCAGCAGCCTGGGGCAGGGAAATCGGGGTAATGAAAAACTGTTTTTT.

This clonotype has only a few counts. The V call is TRBV12-3 or TRBV12-4, the J call TRBJ2-1; D is undetermined. This CDR3 has 13 residues. The V and J ends lost 1 base and 11 bases respectively, with 12 bases between them. CDR3 sequence reads: CASSLGAFKKQFF. CDR3 in DNA: TGTGCCAGCAGTTTAGGGGCTTTCAAGAAGCAGTTCTTC.

About this clonotype: The conserved phenylalanine or tryptophan is not found at the CDR3 terminus, so this likely reflects a read error. No DNA is shown, since the ends of the CDR3 on it are uncertain; the CDR3 is the one TCRdb lists. The chain couples TRBV6-5 to TRBJ1-2; the tabulated D call, TRBD1, remains unverified against the DNA. Germline V gene sequence: CDR1 MNHEY, CDR2 SVGAGI. With termini counted, the CDR3 has 15 amino acids. The CDR3 protein is CASSYAAGGRDNLPQ.

The genes are TRBV6-1 and TRBJ1-2, with a weak D call TRBD1 (6 bases). The length of the CDR3 is 15 residues. V dropped 8 bases and J dropped 5 bases, with 21 bases sitting between them. Germline values: CDR1 MNHNS, CDR2 SASEGT. Here the CDR3 reads CASRIGAGAGYGYTF. The CDR3 DNA reads TGTGCCAGCCGAATAGGGGCGGGGGCAGGGTATGGCTACACCTTC.

This rearrangement joins TRBV7-2 to TRBJ2-1; D gene uncertain. This CDR3 has 15 residues. The ends were cut back, 5 bases at V and 8 bases at J, with 19 bases in the middle. The germline gives CDR1 SGHTA, CDR2 FQGNSA. CDR3 residues: CASSPFLPPVDEQFF. The DNA for the CDR3 is TGTGCCAGCAGCCCCTTCTTGCCCCCAGTGGATGAGCAGTTCTTC.